This entry lists 21 T cell receptor beta chains sequenced from one sample in a study of blood T cell repertoires in COVID-19. Assay used: immunoSEQ multiplex PCR; TCRdb lists only in-frame clones, some missing. This sample has about 270,000 clones, with around 90% found just once. The specimen was PBMCs or T cells enriched from blood (not recorded which). These receptors came from a woman aged 30 to 39 with acute COVID-19.

The chain recombines TRBV2 with TRBJ2-5, with 8 bases aligning to TRBD1. There are 15 residues in the CDR3. Germline V CDR1 and CDR2: SNHLY, FYNNEI. J was trimmed by 5 bases and V by 6 bases; bases with no gene match: 11. The CDR3 nucleotides are TGTGCCAGCAGACTCGAACAGGGGGATAAGGAGACCCAGTACTTC. Translated: CASRLEQGDKETQYF.

The chain employs TRBV9 and TRBJ2-1; 12 bases are a match to TRBD2. This CDR3 contains 16 residues. Germline V gene sequence: CDR1 SGDLS, CDR2 YYNGEE. The V gene end was trimmed by 2 bases and the J gene end by 7 bases; junction bases not matched to a gene: 7. For the CDR3, the DNA is TGTGCCAGCAGCGTCCTAGCGGGAGGGTACAAAAATGAGCAGTTCTTC. This gives the protein CASSVLAGGYKNEQFF.

This chain links TRBV19 with TRBJ2-7; D is uncertain. Germline V CDR1 and CDR2: LNHDA, SQIVND (reference sequence). The CDR3 length is 13 residues. Between the trimmed V and J ends, which lost 7 bases and 3 bases, there was a span of 13 bases. The CDR3: CASTDSQLYEQYF. DNA of the CDR3: TGTGCCAGTACAGACTCCCAGCTCTACGAGCAGTACTTC.

The J gene is TRBJ2-1, the V gene TRBV28; 13 bases agree with TRBD2. CDR1 and CDR2 from the germline V gene are MDHEN and SYDVKM. V lost 5 bases and J lost 0; bases outside the gene matches: 4. This CDR3 contains 17 residues. CDR3 sequence reads: CASSPGLAGSSYNEQFF. CDR3 in DNA: TGTGCCAGCAGTCCGGGACTAGCGGGAAGCTCCTACAATGAGCAGTTCTTC.

V and J are TRBV7-2 and TRBJ2-3, with 9 bases aligning to TRBD2. The CDR3 sequence is 16 residues long. Germline values: CDR1 SGHTA, CDR2 FQGNSA. V lost 1 base, J lost 12 bases, and 14 bases stayed unmatched. The CDR3 DNA reads as TGTGCCAGCAGCTTAGTTGCGGGAGGGCTTAGCGATCTTCAGTATTTT. Its protein product is CASSLVAGGLSDLQYF. The full variable domain, its missing parts supplied by reference TRBV7-2 and TRBJ2-3, is GAGVSQSPSNKVTEKGKDVELRCDPISGHTALYWYRQSLGQGLEFLIYFQGNSAPDKSGLPSDRFSAERTGGSVSTLTIQRTQQEDSAVYLCASSLVAGGLSDLQYFGPGTRLTVL.

This chain connects TRBV5-1 to TRBJ2-3; D possibly corresponds to TRBD2 (5 bases). The CDR3 loop spans 16 amino acids. V was pared by 4 bases and J by 2 bases, with 17 bases between. CDR1 is SGHRS, CDR2 YFSETQ, per germline. The CDR3 is CASSPLLRGPTDTQYF. Written as DNA, the CDR3 is TGCGCCAGCAGCCCCCTGTTGCGAGGGCCCACAGATACGCAGTATTTT.

As for this clone: The sample contains more than one DNA sequence encoding this CDR3. The J gene is TRBJ2-2, the V gene TRBV4-3; TRBD1 matches at 7 bases. CDR1 and CDR2 (germline): LGHNA, YSLEER. The CDR3 spans 13 residues. V was pared by 6 bases and J by 6 bases, with 4 bases of the junction left unmatched. Written as DNA, the CDR3 is TGCGCCAGCAGTCGACAGGGCTCCGGGGAGCTGTTTTTT. Translating it yields CASSRQGSGELFF.

The CDR3 loop is CASSESQTGELFF. The DNA of the CDR3 is TGTGCCAGCAGTGAATCCCAAACCGGGGAGCTGTTTTTT. This chain uses TRBV2 with TRBJ2-2, with D uncertain. Germline loops: CDR1 SNHLY, CDR2 FYNNEI. The CDR3 runs to 13 residues. Deletions cut 2 bases from V and 5 bases from J, with 6 bases between.

The chain links TRBV7-8 to TRBJ2-7; 10 bases align to TRBD2. V lost 1 base and J lost 5; bases outside the gene matches: 11. There are 17 residues in the CDR3. The V gene's germline CDR1 is SGHVS and CDR2 FQNEAQ. CDR3 sequence: CASSLVRQAGGINEQYF. The CDR3 region has the DNA TGTGCCAGCAGCTTAGTTAGGCAAGCGGGAGGGATTAACGAGCAGTACTTC.

The J gene is TRBJ2-7, the V gene TRBV10-2, with TRBD2 identical over 7 bases. The germline V gene encodes CDR1 WSHSY and CDR2 SAAADI. Trimming cost V 7 bases and J 3 bases; bases outside gene matches: 9. This CDR3 contains 14 residues. The CDR3 sequence: CASTQAGRDYEQYF. DNA of the CDR3: TGCGCCAGCACCCAAGCGGGAAGGGACTACGAGCAGTACTTC.

In its sample, this clone was seen a few times. The junction shows a germline mismatch at one end, possibly a read error. The rearrangement uses TRBV19 and TRBJ2-2, with 9 bases fitting TRBD2. The CDR3 has 14 residues. Germline CDR1 LNHDA, CDR2 SQIVND (reference sequence). CDR3 bases: TGTGCCAGTAGGATAGCGGGAGCGGTCGGGGAGCTGTTTTTT. Amino acids: CASRIAGAVGELFF.

This sequence joins TRBV7-9 and TRBJ1-1; D is unclear. Trimming took 2 bases from V and 2 from J, leaving 6 bases between them. Germline V CDR1 and CDR2: SEHNR, FQNEAQ (reference sequence). This CDR3 spans 13 amino acids. Here the CDR3 reads CASSLNSNTEAFF. As DNA, the CDR3 is TGTGCCAGCAGCTTAAACAGCAACACTGAAGCTTTCTTT.

The chain carries TRBV18 and TRBJ1-3, with D perhaps matching TRBD1 (5 bases). The CDR3 covers 14 residues. In germline, CDR1 is KGHSH, CDR2 LQKENI. Trimming pared 6 bases from V and 0 bases from J, leaving 9 bases between. CDR3 DNA: TGTGCCAGCTCTACAGGTTCCTCTGGAAACACCATATATTTT. This codes for CASSTGSSGNTIYF.

The rearrangement links TRBV9 to TRBJ2-7; 9 nucleotides agree with TRBD2. The CDR3 covers 14 residues. Germline CDR1 is SGDLS and CDR2 is YYNGEE. V shed 3 bases, J shed 2 bases, and the junction held 3 bases outside the gene matches. CDR3 nucleotides: TGTGCCAGCAGCGAGACTAGCGGCCCCTACGAGCAGTACTTC. This encodes CASSETSGPYEQYF.

V usage is TRBV19 and J usage is TRBJ1-1; TRBD1 is a possible D gene (6 bases). Germline values: CDR1 LNHDA, CDR2 SQIVND (reference sequence). Trimming took 6 bases from V and 4 from J, leaving 24 bases between them. This CDR3 region has 17 residues. For the CDR3, the DNA is TGTGCCAGTAGCCGAAACGTGCTCGGGGGGCTAGGCACTGAAGCTTTCTTT. Amino acid sequence: CASSRNVLGGLGTEAFF. Looking up the rest from reference TRBV19 and TRBJ1-1 gives the full variable domain: DGGITQSPKYLFRKEGQNVTLSCEQNLNHDAMYWYRQDPGQGLRLIYYSQIVNDFQKGDIAEGYSVSREKKESFPLTVTSAQKNPTAFYLCASSRNVLGGLGTEAFFGQGTRLTVV.

V usage is TRBV4-1 and J usage is TRBJ1-1; D possibly corresponds to TRBD1 (5 bases). The V end was cut by 4 bases, the J end by 3 bases, with 21 bases between. The germline CDR1 and CDR2 sequences are MGHRA and YSYEKL. The CDR3 sequence is 17 residues long. The CDR3, as DNA: TGCGCCAGCAGCCCGTCGGAGAGGGACTGGGGGGACACTGAAGCTTTCTTT. It specifies CASSPSERDWGDTEAFF.

The V gene is TRBV5-8, the J gene TRBJ2-2, with D possibly TRBD1 on 5 matching bases. CDR1 and CDR2 from the germline V gene are SGHTS and YDEGEE. V lost 2 bases, J lost 6 bases, and 23 bases lay in between. This CDR3 has 18 amino acids. The CDR3 coding sequence is TGTGCCAGCAGCTTCCTTGGACACTCCTTGGGTTTGGCCGGGGAGCTGTTTTTT. It yields the protein CASSFLGHSLGLAGELFF. The full variable domain, completed using reference TRBV5-8 and TRBJ2-2, is EAGVTQSPTHLIKTRGQQATLRCSPISGHTSVYWYQQALGLGLQFLLWYDEGEERNRGNFPPRFSGRQFPNYSSELNVNALELEDSALYLCASSFLGHSLGLAGELFFGEGSRLTVL.

J is TRBJ2-1 and V is TRBV3-1 (or the pseudogene TRBV3-2); TRBD2 aligns across 7 bases. Germline trimming cut 0 bases from V and 5 bases from J; bases unmatched to any gene: 16. Germline V gene sequence: CDR1 LGHDT, CDR2 YNNKEL (reference sequence). The CDR3 runs to 19 residues. The CDR3 protein is CASSQDHPSLAVGHNEQFF. The CDR3, as DNA: TGTGCCAGCAGCCAAGATCACCCCTCTCTAGCGGTCGGGCACAATGAGCAGTTCTTC.

The V and J genes are TRBV3-1 (or the pseudogene TRBV3-2) and TRBJ2-2; D possibly corresponds to TRBD2 (5 bases). V gave up 2 bases and J gave up 6 bases, with 16 bases separating them. This CDR3 spans 16 amino acids. The germline V gene has CDR1 LGHDT and CDR2 YNNKEL (reference sequence). CDR3 region: CASSQRPSREPGELFF. CDR3 sequence (DNA): TGTGCCAGCAGCCAACGTCCTTCGAGGGAACCCGGGGAGCTGTTTTTT.

This clone was counted once. The chain couples TRBV4-1 to TRBJ2-2, with TRBD1 matching over 9 bases. The CDR3 loop spans 16 amino acids. Germline-derived CDR1 and CDR2 are MGHRA and YSYEKL. Losses at the gene ends were 5 bases for V and 3 bases for J; bases not matched to a gene: 7. CDR3 loop: CASSGYRQGDTGELFF. CDR3 bases: TGCGCCAGCAGCGGATATCGACAGGGGGACACCGGGGAGCTGTTTTTT.

V and J are TRBV10-1 and TRBJ2-3, with D tentatively TRBD1 (5 bases). This CDR3 is built from 14 residues. With 2 bases removed from V and 5 bases from J, the gap between germline ends came to 11 bases. The germline CDR1 and CDR2 sequences are WNHNN and SYGVQD (reference sequence). This chain's CDR3 is CASSERGGEDTQYF. The CDR3 nucleotides are TGCGCCAGCAGTGAGAGGGGTGGAGAAGATACGCAGTATTTT.